The 29 T cell receptor beta chains below come from one sample, sequenced in a study of preoperative IRX-2 immunotherapy in early breast cancer. Stated treatment: preoperative locoregional IRX-2 cytokine immunotherapy. Data came from immunoSEQ multiplex PCR; TCRdb stores just in-frame clones and leaves some out. Of some 42,000 clones in the sample, roughly four fifths were seen once. Source: lymph node tissue, taken after IRX-2 immunotherapy. The receptors were gathered from a human donor with breast cancer.

This clone came up a few times. This rearrangement joins TRBV1 to TRBJ2-3; TRBD2, as called in the table, went unchecked against the DNA. TRBV1 counts as a pseudogene. CDR3 size: 17 residues. The CDR3 sequence is CTSSQDGPGGITDTQYF. Here the CDR3 DNA reads TGCACCAGCAGCCAAGATGGCCCGGGGGGGATCACAGATACGCAGTATTTT.

V gene TRBV11-3 combines with J gene TRBJ2-3; D gene uncertain. Germline assignment: CDR1 SGHNT and CDR2 YENEEA. Trimming took 3 bases from V and 1 from J, leaving 11 bases between them. The CDR3 consists of 15 residues. CDR3 amino acids: CASSLAKGRTDTQYF. The DNA of the CDR3 is TGTGCCAGCAGCTTGGCCAAGGGTCGCACAGATACGCAGTATTTT. The full variable domain, completed using reference TRBV11-3 and TRBJ2-3, is EAGVVQSPRYKIIEKKQPVAFWCNPISGHNTLYWYLQNLGQGPELLIRYENEEAVDDSQLPKDRFSAERLKGVDSTLKIQPAELGDSAVYLCASSLAKGRTDTQYFGPGTRLTVL.

The chain has TRBV18 and TRBJ1-1; D unclear. The CDR3 loop spans 14 amino acids. The germline V gene encodes CDR1 KGHSH and CDR2 LQKENI. V was pared by 1 base and J by 5 bases, with 11 bases between. Written as DNA, the CDR3 is TGTGCCAGCTCACCACTCGTAGGGAAAACTGAAGCTTTCTTT. It translates to CASSPLVGKTEAFF.

The V gene is TRBV5-1, the J gene TRBJ1-6; D ambiguous. The CDR3 length is 15 residues. CDR1 and CDR2 from the germline V gene are SGHRS and YFSETQ. The V end lost 0 bases, the J end lost 7 bases, and 11 bases lay between the germline ends. As DNA, the CDR3 is TGCGCCAGCAGCTTGGCCGCGGGGAGCAATTCACCCCTCCACTTT. It yields the protein CASSLAAGSNSPLHF.

This clone was recorded only once. This chain connects TRBV19 to TRBJ2-5; D is undetermined. Looked up from germline, CDR1 is LNHDA and CDR2 is SQIVND (reference sequence). With 5 bases removed from V and 5 bases from J, the gap between germline ends came to 12 bases. The CDR3 consists of 13 residues. CDR3 in DNA: TGTGCCAGTAGTCTCGTCAAATGGGAGACCCAGTACTTC. This sequence encodes CASSLVKWETQYF. Filled out from reference TRBV19 and TRBJ2-5, the complete variable domain reads DGGITQSPKYLFRKEGQNVTLSCEQNLNHDAMYWYRQDPGQGLRLIYYSQIVNDFQKGDIAEGYSVSREKKESFPLTVTSAQKNPTAFYLCASSLVKWETQYFGPGTRLLVL.

The table lists this clone with a few counts. CDR3 loop: CASSSKPWPTDTQYF. The CDR3 DNA follows: TGTGCCAGCAGCTCGAAGCCTTGGCCAACAGATACGCAGTATTTT. The chain employs TRBV11-3 and TRBJ2-3; D unclear. CDR3 length: 15 residues. Germline V gene data show CDR1 as SGHNT and CDR2 as YENEEA. Trimming left V 4 bases short and J 3 bases short, with 14 bases between.

This chain uses TRBV11-3 with TRBJ1-1; D is unclear. The CDR3 sequence is 15 residues long. The germline CDR1 and CDR2 sequences are SGHNT and YENEEA. Trimming stripped 4 bases from V and 4 bases from J, with 16 bases between. CDR3 region: CASSSERVRVTEAFF. The CDR3 region has the DNA TGTGCCAGCAGCTCTGAGAGGGTCCGGGTCACTGAAGCTTTCTTT.

This chain uses TRBV1 with TRBJ1-1; TRBD1, the D gene given by the table, was not confirmed from the DNA. TRBV1 is shown as a pseudogene. The CDR3 runs to 15 residues. CDR3 region: CASSQGEDRDTEAFF. CDR3 in DNA: TGCGCCAGCAGCCAAGGGGAAGACAGGGACACTGAAGCTTTCTTT.

The V call is TRBV6-8, the J call TRBJ2-5; D not certain. Germline V gives CDR1 MNHGY, CDR2 SAAAGT. The CDR3 has 12 amino acids. Trimming took 8 bases from V and 4 from J, leaving 11 bases between them. Here the CDR3 reads CASAPALETQYF. CDR3 nucleotides: TGTGCCAGCGCCCCGGCGCTAGAGACCCAGTACTTC.

This clone was found a few times. V and J are TRBV6-8 and TRBJ2-3, with D tentatively TRBD1 (6 bases). The CDR3 sequence is 16 residues long. Germline V gene sequence: CDR1 MNHGY, CDR2 SAAAGT. The ends were cut back, 2 bases at V and 0 bases at J, with 12 bases in the middle. This CDR3 is CASSYPGGLSTDTQYF. CDR3 DNA sequence: TGTGCCAGCAGTTACCCTGGGGGCCTTAGCACAGATACGCAGTATTTT.

The rearrangement links TRBV28 to TRBJ1-2; 10 bases line up with TRBD1. Trimming removed 6 bases from V and 4 bases from J; junction bases left unmatched: 5. This CDR3 contains 14 residues. Per germline, CDR1 MDHEN and CDR2 SYDVKM. CDR3: CASSPDRGTYGYTF. The CDR3 bases are TGTGCCAGCAGCCCGGACAGGGGGACCTATGGCTACACCTTC.

The table lists this clone with a few counts. V is TRBV11-3 and J is TRBJ1-4; tentative D call: TRBD1 (6 bases). CDR3 size: 16 residues. Trimming left V 5 bases short and J 6 bases short, with 19 bases between. Germline CDR1 SGHNT, CDR2 YENEEA. CDR3: CASSRPLRGADEKLFF. The CDR3 bases are TGTGCCAGCAGCCGACCCCTGCGGGGGGCGGATGAAAAACTGTTTTTT.

This chain joins TRBV4-1 and TRBJ2-3, with D unresolved. CDR3 length equals 16 residues. The ends were cut back, 0 bases at V and 0 bases at J, with 10 bases in the middle. Germline loops: CDR1 MGHRA, CDR2 YSYEKL. This CDR3 reads CASSQDYRGSTDTQYF. The CDR3 DNA reads TGCGCCAGCAGCCAAGATTACCGTGGCAGCACAGATACGCAGTATTTT.

V usage is TRBV6-8 and J usage is TRBJ1-5; perhaps TRBD1 as D (6 bases). Germline V gives CDR1 MNHGY, CDR2 SAAAGT. This CDR3 has 16 residues. With 7 bases removed from V and 4 bases from J, the gap between germline ends came to 20 bases. The CDR3 reads CASKLPGGGKNQPQHF. DNA of the CDR3: TGTGCCAGCAAACTACCGGGGGGGGGCAAAAATCAGCCCCAGCATTTT.

The chain recombines TRBV18 with TRBJ2-1; 9 bases are shared with TRBD2. Germline assignment: CDR1 KGHSH and CDR2 LQKENI. The V segment lost 4 bases and the J segment 4 bases; nucleotides outside the gene matches: 8. This CDR3 comprises 16 residues. The CDR3 DNA sequence: TGTGCCAGCTCACAAAGTAGCGGGGGCCTATACAATGAGCAGTTCTTC. Protein sequence: CASSQSSGGLYNEQFF.

V and J are TRBV18 and TRBJ2-7; TRBD1 or TRBD2 may be the D gene (5 bases each). With 3 bases removed from V and 0 bases from J, the gap between germline ends came to 12 bases. The germline V gene encodes CDR1 KGHSH and CDR2 LQKENI. CDR3 length: 15 residues. The CDR3 DNA reads TGTGCCAGCTCACCCCGGGACGGAGGCTCCTACGAGCAGTACTTC. Translation gives CASSPRDGGSYEQYF.

The CDR3 here is CASRKGQNYGYTF. CDR3 DNA: TGTGCCAGCAGAAAAGGACAGAACTATGGCTACACCTTC. V gene TRBV28 combines with J gene TRBJ1-2, with D possibly being TRBD1 (6 bases). This CDR3 has 13 residues. The V gene's germline CDR1 is MDHEN and CDR2 SYDVKM. The V end lost 6 bases, the J end lost 2 bases, and 10 bases lay between the germline ends.

This clone was counted a single time. The V call is TRBV28, the J call TRBJ1-6, with D unresolved. This CDR3 is built from 18 residues. Germline V gene sequence: CDR1 MDHEN, CDR2 SYDVKM. V was cut by 2 bases and J by 3 bases, with 17 bases left in between. CDR3 sequence (DNA): TGTGCCAGCAGTTTAAGCGGGCTCCGGACCTTCTATAATTCACCCCTCCACTTT. Translation gives CASSLSGLRTFYNSPLHF.

The chain combines TRBV10-2 with TRBJ2-1; 8 nucleotides align to TRBD2. The CDR3 contains 13 residues. Germline lookup yields CDR1 WSHSY and CDR2 SAAADI. The V and J ends lost 2 bases and 12 bases, in that order; junction bases with no gene match: 6. The CDR3 DNA reads as TGCGCCAGCAGTGAGGGGGCGCGGGGGGTGCAGTTCTTC. As protein: CASSEGARGVQFF.

For the CDR3, the DNA is TGTGCCAGTACCTTGACAGGGGAGTGGGCTTTCTTT. Translated, it gives CASTLTGEWAFF. This chain uses TRBV19 with TRBJ1-1, with 8 bases matching TRBD1. Germline CDR1 is LNHDA and CDR2 is SQIVND (reference sequence). J was trimmed by 11 bases and V by 7 bases; bases with no gene match: 9. The CDR3 length is 12 residues.

This rearrangement joins TRBV6-8 to TRBJ1-2; D is possibly TRBD1 (5 bases). The V and J ends lost 5 bases and 7 bases respectively, with 17 bases between them. Germline V gene sequence: CDR1 MNHGY, CDR2 SAAAGT. The CDR3 runs to 14 residues. In DNA form, the CDR3 reads TGTGCCAGCAGTCGAATGGGGACCCAGGGTGGCTACACCTTC. The encoded protein is CASSRMGTQGGYTF.

This chain uses TRBV15 with TRBJ1-5, with D unclear. CDR1 is LNHNV and CDR2 is YYDKDF in the germline V gene (reference sequence). Trimming cost V 8 bases and J 1 base, with 12 bases left between them. This CDR3 spans 14 amino acids. CDR3 in DNA: TGTGCCACCGGTAAACCGGGAAGCAATCAGCCCCAGCATTTT. Its translation: CATGKPGSNQPQHF. Combining the CDR3 with reference TRBV15 and TRBJ1-5 gives the whole variable domain DAMVIQNPRYQVTQFGKPVTLSCSQTLNHNVMYWYQQKSSQAPKLLFHYYDKDFNNEADTPDNFQSRRPNTSFCFLDIRSPGLGDTAMYLCATGKPGSNQPQHFGDGTRLSIL.

The rearrangement joins TRBV6-8 to TRBJ2-7, with a weak D call TRBD2 (7 bases). V shed 10 bases and J shed 3 bases, with 16 bases lying between them. Germline CDR1 reads MNHGY; CDR2 reads SAAAGT. This CDR3 comprises 13 residues. As DNA, the CDR3 is TGTGCCACCTGGACGGGGGGCAGCTACGAGCAGTACTTC. Its protein is CATWTGGSYEQYF.

This chain uses TRBV28 with TRBJ1-2; TRBD1 matches 8 bases. The CDR3 spans 14 residues. Germline lookup yields CDR1 MDHEN and CDR2 SYDVKM. The junction had 4 bases not matched to a gene; V was cut back by 3 bases and J by 4 bases. The CDR3 nucleotides read TGTGCCAGCAGTTTGCAGGGGGCCGGCTATGGCTACACCTTC. Amino acid sequence: CASSLQGAGYGYTF.

There are a few counts of this clone. This chain uses TRBV10-2 with TRBJ1-4, with unresolved D. Trimming shortened V by 8 bases and J by 8 bases, and 12 bases separated the two germline ends. The CDR3 covers 12 residues. Germline values: CDR1 WSHSY, CDR2 SAAADI. The CDR3 DNA sequence: TGCGCCAGCGGGAGCCTGGGGGAAAAACTGTTTTTT. This sequence encodes CASGSLGEKLFF.

The V and J genes are TRBV5-1 and TRBJ1-1, with D possibly being TRBD1 (5 bases). Looked up from germline, CDR1 is SGHRS and CDR2 is YFSETQ. The ends were cut back, 4 bases at V and 0 bases at J, with 13 bases in the middle. This CDR3 region has 15 residues. The CDR3 DNA reads as TGCGCCAGCAGCGTCGGGGGGGGGATGAACACTGAAGCTTTCTTT. Translation gives CASSVGGGMNTEAFF.

V is TRBV11-3 and J is TRBJ1-1; D ambiguous. Trimming pared 4 bases from V and 0 bases from J, leaving 12 bases between. The germline CDR1 and CDR2 sequences are SGHNT and YENEEA. This CDR3 is 15 amino acids long. The CDR3 nucleotides read TGTGCCAGCAGCTCCCAAGCCGTCATGAACACTGAAGCTTTCTTT. This sequence encodes CASSSQAVMNTEAFF.

This chain joins TRBV19 and TRBJ2-1; 9 positions agree with TRBD1. Germline V gene data show CDR1 as LNHDA and CDR2 as SQIVND (reference sequence). V was pared by 7 bases and J by 9 bases, with 13 bases of the junction left unmatched. The CDR3 has 15 residues. This CDR3 reads CASTVLGTGRGEQFF. Written as DNA, the CDR3 is TGTGCCAGTACAGTCCTCGGGACAGGGAGAGGTGAGCAGTTCTTC.

This clone occurred a few times. This sequence joins TRBV11-3 and TRBJ2-3; either TRBD1 or TRBD2 may supply D (6 bases each). The V end lost 5 bases, the J end lost 6 bases, and 27 bases lay between the germline ends. CDR3 length: 18 amino acids. Looked up from germline, CDR1 is SGHNT and CDR2 is YENEEA. The CDR3 loop is CASSPLDGLTGGQDTQYF. Written as DNA, the CDR3 is TGTGCCAGCAGCCCCCTCGACGGACTAACGGGTGGACAGGATACGCAGTATTTT.